One and the same sample provided the 11 T cell receptor beta chains below, sequenced in a study of control samples from healthy donors and cancer patients. Only in-frame clones appear in the TCRdb table, and some are missing; sequencing was by immunoSEQ multiplex PCR. The sample holds 65,000 to 90,000 clones, 75% to 90% seen once. Sequencing input: PBMCs. The receptors stem from a woman between 45 and 65 years old with colorectal cancer.

The chain employs TRBV11-3 and TRBJ2-3; D may be TRBD2 (7 bases). Trimming removed 2 bases from V and 4 bases from J, with 16 bases in between. The CDR3 has 16 residues. CDR1 and CDR2 (germline): SGHNT, YENEEA. The CDR3 sequence: CASSLFGSGGPDTQYF. CDR3 nucleotide sequence: TGTGCCAGCAGCTTATTTGGTTCCGGGGGGCCAGATACGCAGTATTTT.

The chain links TRBV2 to TRBJ2-3; tentatively, D is TRBD1 (5 bases). Germline V gives CDR1 SNHLY, CDR2 FYNNEI. Trimming cost V 3 bases and J 1 base, with 11 bases left between them. This CDR3 is 15 amino acids long. The CDR3 reads CASSDRQGGTDTQYF. CDR3 coding DNA: TGTGCCAGCAGTGACCGCCAGGGTGGCACAGATACGCAGTATTTT.

In its sample, this clone was seen once. The chain employs TRBV7-3 and TRBJ2-1; D call uncertain. CDR1 is SGHTA and CDR2 is FQGTGA in the germline V gene. Trimming pared 5 bases from V and 5 bases from J, leaving 10 bases between. This CDR3 has 13 amino acids. The CDR3 sequence: CASSLSSHNEQFF. As DNA, the CDR3 is TGTGCCAGCAGCCTTAGCAGCCACAATGAGCAGTTCTTC.

V and J are TRBV2 and TRBJ1-2; 7 bases map to TRBD1. Unmatched junction bases numbered 4, after V lost 7 bases and J lost 5 bases. In germline, CDR1 is SNHLY, CDR2 FYNNEI. This CDR3 contains 12 residues. CDR3: CASNRGQYGYTF. The DNA for the CDR3 is TGTGCCAGCAACAGGGGCCAATATGGCTACACCTTC.

The rearrangement joins TRBV9 to TRBJ2-2; possibly TRBD2 for D (6 bases). Trimming took off 3 bases at V and 4 bases at J, with 19 bases between the two ends. The germline V gene encodes CDR1 SGDLS and CDR2 YYNGEE. There are 17 residues in the CDR3. Written as DNA, the CDR3 is TGTGCCAGCAGCGCCCGATTTGGGGGGTCGGCCACCGGGGAGCTGTTTTTT. It is translated as CASSARFGGSATGELFF.

The CDR3 sequence: CASSPGLAGYTDTQYF. The DNA of the CDR3 is TGTGCCAGCAGCCCCGGGCTAGCGGGCTACACAGATACGCAGTATTTT. This chain joins TRBV6-2 or TRBV6-3 and TRBJ2-3; 8 positions agree with TRBD2. Per germline, CDR1 MNHEY and CDR2 SVGEGT. CDR3 length equals 16 residues. The ends lost 6 bases at V and 2 bases at J; junction bases unmatched: 10.

The V and J genes are TRBV5-6 and TRBJ2-7; possible D gene TRBD1, 5 bases. Deletions cut 0 bases from V and 2 bases from J, with 6 bases between. From germline, CDR1 is SGHDT and CDR2 YYEEEE. CDR3 size: 13 residues. As DNA, the CDR3 is TGTGCCAGCAGCTTGGCAGGGACCTACGAGCAGTACGTC. This gives the protein CASSLAGTYEQYV.

With regard to this clone: The same CDR3 can be traced to other DNA sequences in this sample. The chain combines TRBV5-6 with TRBJ2-5; D is ambiguous. The germline V and J ends were trimmed by 1 base and 4 bases, with 8 bases remaining between them. The CDR3 runs 13 residues. Per germline, CDR1 SGHDT and CDR2 YYEEEE. This chain's CDR3 is CASSLRSGETQYF. CDR3 sequence (DNA): TGTGCCAGCAGCTTGAGGTCGGGAGAGACCCAGTACTTC.

The V and J genes are TRBV18 and TRBJ1-1; D not certain. Germline V gene data show CDR1 as KGHSH and CDR2 as LQKENI. The germline V and J ends were trimmed by 0 bases and 5 bases, with 10 bases remaining between them. The CDR3 is made up of 14 amino acids. The CDR3 coding sequence is TGTGCCAGCTCACCACCGGTCGGGGAAACTGAAGCTTTCTTT. As protein: CASSPPVGETEAFF.

The chain has TRBV28 and TRBJ1-5, with D unresolved. Trimming removed 10 bases at V and 2 bases at J, with 15 bases between. The CDR3 extends over 14 amino acids. The germline gives CDR1 MDHEN, CDR2 SYDVKM. CDR3 DNA: TGTGCCACCTTCCTCGGGAATGGCAATCAGCCCCAGCATTTT. It encodes CATFLGNGNQPQHF.

This rearrangement joins TRBV15 to TRBJ1-1; D is undetermined. Trimming removed 0 bases at V and 1 base at J, with 9 bases between. The CDR3 contains 15 residues. CDR1 is LNHNV, CDR2 YYDKDF, per germline (reference sequence). The CDR3 sequence: CATSRDPQPNTEAFF. Written as DNA, the CDR3 is TGTGCCACCAGCAGAGATCCACAGCCGAACACTGAAGCTTTCTTT. Looking up the rest from reference TRBV15 and TRBJ1-1 gives the full variable domain: DAMVIQNPRYQVTQFGKPVTLSCSQTLNHNVMYWYQQKSSQAPKLLFHYYDKDFNNEADTPDNFQSRRPNTSFCFLDIRSPGLGDTAMYLCATSRDPQPNTEAFFGQGTRLTVV.